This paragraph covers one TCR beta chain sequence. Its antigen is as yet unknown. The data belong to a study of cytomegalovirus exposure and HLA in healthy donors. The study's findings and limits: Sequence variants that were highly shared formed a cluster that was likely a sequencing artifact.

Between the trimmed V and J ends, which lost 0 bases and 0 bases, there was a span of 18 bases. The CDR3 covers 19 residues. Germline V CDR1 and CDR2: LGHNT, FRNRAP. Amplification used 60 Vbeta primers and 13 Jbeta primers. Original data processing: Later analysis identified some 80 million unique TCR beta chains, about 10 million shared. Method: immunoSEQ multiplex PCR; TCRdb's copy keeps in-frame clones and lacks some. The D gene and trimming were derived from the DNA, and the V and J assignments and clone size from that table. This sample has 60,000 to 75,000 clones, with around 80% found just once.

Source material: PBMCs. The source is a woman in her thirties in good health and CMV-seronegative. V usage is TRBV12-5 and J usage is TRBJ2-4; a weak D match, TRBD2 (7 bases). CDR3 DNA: TGTGCTAGTGGTTTGGTTAGAAGGGGGGGGCTCCTAGCCAAAAACATTCAGTACTTC. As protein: CASGLVRRGGLLAKNIQYF.